This T cell receptor (beta chain) comes out of a study of shared clonotypes between healthy human individuals. The wider study: Each donor's CD8 memory used one plate, CD8 naive two, each CD4 subset three.

CDR1 is SGHTA and CDR2 is FQGNSA in the germline V gene. V was cut by 10 bases and J by 2 bases, with 15 bases left in between. CDR3 length equals 13 residues. Concerning this clone itself: Its cognate antigen is unknown.

Assay used: immunoSEQ multiplex PCR; TCRdb lists only in-frame clones, some missing. The repertoire holds about 600,000 clones, with 95% to 98% as singletons. Study-wide results and caveats: It was anticipated that sequencing depth would influence how many clonotypes donors shared.

Sequenced material: naive CD4+ T cells sorted from blood. Indicated subset: CD45RA+ positively selected. This chain connects TRBV7-2 to TRBJ2-7; tentatively, D is TRBD2 (5 bases). The receptor comes from a woman in her 30s in good health. In DNA, the CDR3 is TGTGCCACCAACGGTGGAGGCACCTACGAGCAGTACTTC. It codes for CATNGGGTYEQYF.